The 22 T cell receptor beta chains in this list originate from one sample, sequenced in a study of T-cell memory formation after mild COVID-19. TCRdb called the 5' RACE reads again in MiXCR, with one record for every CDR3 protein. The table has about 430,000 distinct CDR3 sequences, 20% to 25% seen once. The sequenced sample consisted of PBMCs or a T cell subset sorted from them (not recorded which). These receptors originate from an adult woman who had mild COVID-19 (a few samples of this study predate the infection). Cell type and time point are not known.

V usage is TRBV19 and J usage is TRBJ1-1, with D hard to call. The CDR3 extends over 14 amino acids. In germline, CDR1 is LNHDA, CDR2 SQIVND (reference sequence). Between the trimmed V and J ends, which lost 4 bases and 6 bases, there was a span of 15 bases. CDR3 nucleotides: TGTGCCAGTAGTACTCCCGGCGACACGGCTGAAGCTTTCTTT. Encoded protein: CASSTPGDTAEAFF.

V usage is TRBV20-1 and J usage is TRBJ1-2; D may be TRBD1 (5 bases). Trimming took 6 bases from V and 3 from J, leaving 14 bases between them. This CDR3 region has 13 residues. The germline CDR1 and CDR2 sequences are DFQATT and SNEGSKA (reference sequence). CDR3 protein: CSAGATGDYGYTF. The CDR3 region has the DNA TGCAGTGCAGGGGCAACTGGGGACTATGGCTACACCTTC.

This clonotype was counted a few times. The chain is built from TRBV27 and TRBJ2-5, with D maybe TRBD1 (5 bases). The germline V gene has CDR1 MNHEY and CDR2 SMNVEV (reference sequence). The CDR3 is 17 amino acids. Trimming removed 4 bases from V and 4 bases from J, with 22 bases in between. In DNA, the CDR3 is TGTGCCAGCAGTTCCGCTGGAAGGGGTGAATCTGGAGAGACCCAGTACTTC. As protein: CASSSAGRGESGETQYF.

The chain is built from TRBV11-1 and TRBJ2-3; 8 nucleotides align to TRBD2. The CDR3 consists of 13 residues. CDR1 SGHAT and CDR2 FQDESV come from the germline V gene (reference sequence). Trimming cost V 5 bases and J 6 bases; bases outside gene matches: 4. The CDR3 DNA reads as TGTGCCAGCAGCCAGCGGGGGAGGGATACGCAGTATTTT. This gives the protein CASSQRGRDTQYF. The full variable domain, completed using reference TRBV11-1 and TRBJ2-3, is EAEVAQSPRYKITEKSQAVAFWCDPISGHATLYWYRQILGQGPELLVQFQDESVVDDSQLPKDRFSAERLKGVDSTLKIQPAELGDSAMYLCASSQRGRDTQYFGPGTRLTVL.

The CDR3 coding sequence is TGTGCCACCAGCAGAGATAAGTCGGGGTACTATGGCTACACCTTC. Encoded protein: CATSRDKSGYYGYTF. The rearrangement links TRBV15 to TRBJ1-2; no firm D call. Germline values: CDR1 LNHNV, CDR2 YYDKDF (reference sequence). This CDR3 comprises 15 residues. The V gene lost 0 bases and the J gene lost 3 bases, with 11 bases spanning the gap.

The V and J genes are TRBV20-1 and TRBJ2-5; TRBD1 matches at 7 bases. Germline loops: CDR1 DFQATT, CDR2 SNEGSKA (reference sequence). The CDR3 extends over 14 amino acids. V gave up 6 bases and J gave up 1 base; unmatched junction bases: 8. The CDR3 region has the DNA TGCAGTGCAGCACCTGGGACAGTCCAAGAGACCCAGTACTTC. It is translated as CSAAPGTVQETQYF.

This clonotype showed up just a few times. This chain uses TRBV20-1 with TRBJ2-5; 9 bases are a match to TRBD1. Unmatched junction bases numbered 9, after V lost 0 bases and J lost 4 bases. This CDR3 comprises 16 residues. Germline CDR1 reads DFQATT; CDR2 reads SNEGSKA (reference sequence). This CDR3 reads CSARDLTGGEIETQYF. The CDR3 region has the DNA TGCAGTGCTAGAGATCTTACAGGGGGCGAAATAGAGACCCAGTACTTC.

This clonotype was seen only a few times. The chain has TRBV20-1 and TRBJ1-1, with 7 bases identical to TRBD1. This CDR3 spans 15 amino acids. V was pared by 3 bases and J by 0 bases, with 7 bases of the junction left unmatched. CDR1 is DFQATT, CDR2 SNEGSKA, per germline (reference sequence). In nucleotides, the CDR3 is TGCAGTGCTAGGAAGGGACAGATCATGAACACTGAAGCTTTCTTT. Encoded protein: CSARKGQIMNTEAFF.

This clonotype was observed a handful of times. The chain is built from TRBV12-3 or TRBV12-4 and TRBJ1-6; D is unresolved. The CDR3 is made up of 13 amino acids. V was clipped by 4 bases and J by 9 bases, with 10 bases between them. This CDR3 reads CASSSREFSPLHF. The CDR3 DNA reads TGTGCCAGCAGTTCCCGTGAGTTTTCACCCCTCCACTTT.

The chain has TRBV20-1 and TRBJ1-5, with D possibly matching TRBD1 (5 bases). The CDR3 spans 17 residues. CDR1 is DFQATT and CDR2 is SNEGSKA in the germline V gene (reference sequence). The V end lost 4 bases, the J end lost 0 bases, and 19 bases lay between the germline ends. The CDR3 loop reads CSATAVRVAYSNQPQHF. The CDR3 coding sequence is TGCAGTGCTACGGCAGTCAGGGTGGCGTATAGCAATCAGCCCCAGCATTTT.

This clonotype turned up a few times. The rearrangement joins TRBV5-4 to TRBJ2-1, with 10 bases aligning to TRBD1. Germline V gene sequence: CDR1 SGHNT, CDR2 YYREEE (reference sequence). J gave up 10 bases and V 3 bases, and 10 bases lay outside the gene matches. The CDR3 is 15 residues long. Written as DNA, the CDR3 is TGTGCCAGCAGCTCCCCCGGGACAGGGGAGCTCGAGCAGTTCTTC. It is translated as CASSSPGTGELEQFF.

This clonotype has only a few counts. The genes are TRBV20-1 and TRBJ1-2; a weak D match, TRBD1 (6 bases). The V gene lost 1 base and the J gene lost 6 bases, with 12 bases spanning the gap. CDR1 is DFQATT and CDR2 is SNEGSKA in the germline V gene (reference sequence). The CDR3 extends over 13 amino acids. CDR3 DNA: TGCAGTGCTAGAGTGGACAGAGCCAATGGCTACACCTTC. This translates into CSARVDRANGYTF.

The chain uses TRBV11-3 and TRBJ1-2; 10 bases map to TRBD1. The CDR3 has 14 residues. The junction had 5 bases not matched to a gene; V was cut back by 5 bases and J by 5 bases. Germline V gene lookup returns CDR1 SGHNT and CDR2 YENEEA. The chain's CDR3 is CASSTTGQGYGYTF. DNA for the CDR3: TGTGCCAGCAGCACTACGGGACAGGGGTATGGCTACACCTTC.

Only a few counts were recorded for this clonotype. CDR3 protein: CATSRDLTGNQHF. Written as DNA, the CDR3 is TGTGCCACCAGCAGAGATCTGACAGGGAACCAGCATTTT. The gene calls are TRBV15 and TRBJ1-5; TRBD1 aligns across 7 bases. The V and J ends lost 0 bases and 12 bases, in that order; junction bases with no gene match: 5. The CDR3 extends over 13 amino acids. CDR1 and CDR2 from the germline V gene are LNHNV and YYDKDF (reference sequence). Full variable domain (remainder filled in from reference TRBV15 and TRBJ1-5): DAMVIQNPRYQVTQFGKPVTLSCSQTLNHNVMYWYQQKSSQAPKLLFHYYDKDFNNEADTPDNFQSRRPNTSFCFLDIRSPGLGDTAMYLCATSRDLTGNQHFGDGTRLSIL.

The CDR3 region is CASTDGTVETQYF. The CDR3 DNA reads as TGTGCCAGCACCGACGGGACAGTAGAGACCCAGTACTTC. The chain is built from TRBV9 and TRBJ2-5; 7 nucleotides agree with TRBD1. With V trimmed by 6 bases and J by 4 bases, 6 bases remained unmatched. This CDR3 has 13 residues. CDR1 is SGDLS and CDR2 is YYNGEE in the germline V gene. The whole variable domain, remainder taken from reference TRBV9 and TRBJ2-5, is DSGVTQTPKHLITATGQRVTLRCSPRSGDLSVYWYQQSLDQGLQFLIQYYNGEERAKGNILERFSAQQFPDLHSELNLSSLELGDSALYFCASTDGTVETQYFGPGTRLLVL.

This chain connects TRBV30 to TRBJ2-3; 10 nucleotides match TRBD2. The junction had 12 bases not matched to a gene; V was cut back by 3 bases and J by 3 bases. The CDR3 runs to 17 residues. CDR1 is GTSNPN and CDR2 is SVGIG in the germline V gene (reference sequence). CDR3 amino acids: CAWSPPGLAMGTDTQYF. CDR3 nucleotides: TGTGCCTGGAGCCCGCCGGGACTAGCGATGGGGACAGATACGCAGTATTTT.

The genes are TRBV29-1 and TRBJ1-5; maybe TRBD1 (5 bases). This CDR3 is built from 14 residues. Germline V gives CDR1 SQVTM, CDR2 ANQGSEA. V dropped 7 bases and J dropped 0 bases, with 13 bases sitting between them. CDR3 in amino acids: CSAKDTYSNQPQHF. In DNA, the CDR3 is TGCAGCGCCAAGGACACTTATAGCAATCAGCCCCAGCATTTT.

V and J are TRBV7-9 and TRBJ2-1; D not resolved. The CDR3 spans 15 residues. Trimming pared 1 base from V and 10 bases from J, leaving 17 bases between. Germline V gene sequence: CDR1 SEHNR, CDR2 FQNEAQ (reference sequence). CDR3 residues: CASSLGIQDPSEQFF. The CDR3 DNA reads TGTGCCAGCAGCTTAGGTATCCAGGACCCATCGGAGCAGTTCTTC.

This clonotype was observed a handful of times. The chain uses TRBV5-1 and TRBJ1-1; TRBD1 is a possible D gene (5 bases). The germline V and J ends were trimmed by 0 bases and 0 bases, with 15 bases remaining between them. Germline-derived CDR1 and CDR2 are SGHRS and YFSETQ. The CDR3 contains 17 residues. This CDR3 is CASSLGASDRVNTEAFF. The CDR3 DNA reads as TGCGCCAGCAGCTTGGGGGCCAGCGACAGAGTGAACACTGAAGCTTTCTTT.

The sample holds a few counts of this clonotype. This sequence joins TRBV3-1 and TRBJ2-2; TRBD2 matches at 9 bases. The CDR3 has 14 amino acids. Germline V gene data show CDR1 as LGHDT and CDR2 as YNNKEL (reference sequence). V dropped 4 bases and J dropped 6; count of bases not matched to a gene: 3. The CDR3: CASSLAGGPGELFF. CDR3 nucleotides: TGTGCCAGCAGCCTGGCGGGAGGGCCCGGGGAGCTGTTTTTT.

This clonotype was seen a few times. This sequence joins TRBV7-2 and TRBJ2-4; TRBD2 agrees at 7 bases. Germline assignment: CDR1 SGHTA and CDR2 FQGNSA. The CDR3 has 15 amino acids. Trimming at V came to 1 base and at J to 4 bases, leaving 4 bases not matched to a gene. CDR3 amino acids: CASSLGEGRKNIQYF. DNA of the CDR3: TGTGCCAGCAGCTTAGGGGAGGGCCGAAAAAACATTCAGTACTTC. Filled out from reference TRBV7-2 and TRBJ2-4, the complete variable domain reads GAGVSQSPSNKVTEKGKDVELRCDPISGHTALYWYRQSLGQGLEFLIYFQGNSAPDKSGLPSDRFSAERTGGSVSTLTIQRTQQEDSAVYLCASSLGEGRKNIQYFGAGTRLSVL.

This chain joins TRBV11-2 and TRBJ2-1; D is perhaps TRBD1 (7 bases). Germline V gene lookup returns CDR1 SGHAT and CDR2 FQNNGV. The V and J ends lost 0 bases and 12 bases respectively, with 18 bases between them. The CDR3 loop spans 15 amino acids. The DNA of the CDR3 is TGTGCCAGCAGCTTAGACTTAAACAGGGGACTCGGGCAGTTCTTC. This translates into CASSLDLNRGLGQFF.